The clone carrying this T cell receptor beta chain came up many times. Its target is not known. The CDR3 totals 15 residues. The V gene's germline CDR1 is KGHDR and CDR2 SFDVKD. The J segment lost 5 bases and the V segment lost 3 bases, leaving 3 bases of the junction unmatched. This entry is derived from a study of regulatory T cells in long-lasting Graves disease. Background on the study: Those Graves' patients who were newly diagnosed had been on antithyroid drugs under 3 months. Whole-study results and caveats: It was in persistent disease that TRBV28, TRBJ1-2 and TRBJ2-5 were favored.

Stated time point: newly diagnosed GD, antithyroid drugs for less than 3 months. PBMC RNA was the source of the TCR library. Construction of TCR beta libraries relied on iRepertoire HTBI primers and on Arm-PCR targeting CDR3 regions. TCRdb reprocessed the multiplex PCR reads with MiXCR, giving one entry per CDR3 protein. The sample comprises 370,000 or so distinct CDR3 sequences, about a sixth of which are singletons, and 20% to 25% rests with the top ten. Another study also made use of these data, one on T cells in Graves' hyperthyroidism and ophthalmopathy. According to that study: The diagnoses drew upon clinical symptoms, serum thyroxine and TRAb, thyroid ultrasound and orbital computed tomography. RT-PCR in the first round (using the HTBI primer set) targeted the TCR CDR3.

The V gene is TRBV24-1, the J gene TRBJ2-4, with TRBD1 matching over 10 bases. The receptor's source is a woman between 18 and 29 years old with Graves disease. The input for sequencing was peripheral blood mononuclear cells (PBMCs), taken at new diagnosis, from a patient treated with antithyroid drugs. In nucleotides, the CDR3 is TGTGCCACCAGTGATGACAGGGGGCCACAAAACATTCAGTACTTC. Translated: CATSDDRGPQNIQYF.